This T cell receptor beta chain was sequenced in a study of cytomegalovirus exposure and HLA in healthy donors. In the PCR, 60 Vbeta and 13 Jbeta primers were used. Profiled with immunoSEQ multiplex PCR; TCRdb holds only in-frame clones, not every one. Among about 170,000 clones, approximately 84% were seen once, and the ten largest hold approximately 2.5%. General observations from the study: Most likely, a cluster of highly shared sequence variants arose as a sequencing artifact. The study flagged some 170 TCR beta chains as cytomegalovirus-associated.

The donors, nominally healthy at sampling, likely had unrecorded immune exposures. Concerning this clone itself: Its antigen is currently unknown.

The sequencing sample was made of PBMCs. This TCR derives from a man aged 30-40 years in good health and CMV-seropositive.

The CDR3 DNA reads as TGTGCCAGCAGTCAAGGGGGAGAAAAACTGTTTTTT. Encoded protein: CASSQGGEKLFF. The J gene is TRBJ1-4, the V gene TRBV28; the D gene is possibly TRBD1 (6 bases). V lost 5 bases and J 8 bases, leaving 9 bases between the germline ends. Germline V gene lookup returns CDR1 MDHEN and CDR2 SYDVKM. This CDR3 contains 12 residues.